This T cell receptor (beta chain) was identified during a study of early T cells in non-severe SARS-CoV-2 infection. The overall study: Sequenced bulk RNA came from whole blood that was unsorted, and chains were unpaired. Whole-study results and caveats: Matching against VDJdb likely underestimated virus-specific expansions, favoring anti-spike CD8.

Germline CDR1 reads SGHRS; CDR2 reads YFSETQ. V was clipped by 4 bases and J by 1 base, with 8 bases between them. CDR3 length: 13 residues. This clonotype was observed a few times. The antigen is not known. MiXCR, applied by TCRdb to the 5' RACE reads, yields one record per CDR3 protein. This table has fewer than 120,000 distinct CDR3 sequences, around 12% appearing once. This receptor was obtained from an adult who was a healthcare worker with PCR-confirmed SARS-CoV-2 infection or an uninfected control (not recorded which). This sequence joins TRBV5-1 and TRBJ1-1, with D unclear. This material consisted of whole blood, taken at baseline. The CDR3 sequence is CASSHYRNTEAFF. The CDR3 DNA reads as TGCGCCAGCAGCCATTACAGGAACACTGAAGCTTTCTTT.